A single sample gave rise to the 5 T cell receptor beta chains below, sequenced in a study of T cells after yellow fever vaccination. TCRdb redid the calling of the 5' RACE reads with MiXCR, one entry per CDR3 protein. The data hold a few hundred thousand distinct CDR3 sequences, with more than 3% observed a single time. The sequencing used CD4+ T cells sorted from PBMCs, collected 10 days after the yellow fever booster vaccination. The receptors derive from a man aged 18 to 35 who received the YFV17D yellow fever vaccine.

This clonotype was recorded many times. The rearrangement joins TRBV3-1 to TRBJ2-2; possibly TRBD1 for D (6 bases). With 2 bases removed from V and 7 bases from J, the gap between germline ends came to 17 bases. The CDR3 contains 16 residues. Looked up from germline, CDR1 is LGHDT and CDR2 is YNNKEL (reference sequence). CDR3 protein: CASSQLLGQSVGELFF. CDR3 in DNA: TGTGCCAGCAGCCAATTGCTAGGACAGTCCGTCGGGGAGCTGTTTTTT.

This clonotype was counted a few times. This chain joins TRBV7-8 and TRBJ2-6, with D perhaps matching TRBD2 (5 bases). Germline values: CDR1 SGHVS, CDR2 FQNEAQ. This CDR3 spans 19 amino acids. Trimming pared 0 bases from V and 0 bases from J, leaving 15 bases between. CDR3 nucleotides: TGTGCCAGCAGCTTAGCGATGCGGGCGCCTGACTCTGGGGCCAACGTCCTGACTTTC. Protein: CASSLAMRAPDSGANVLTF.

Many counts were recorded for this clonotype. One end of the junction is discordant with germline, which a read error may explain. The chain joins TRBV7-9 to TRBJ2-5; a weak D match, TRBD1 (5 bases). There are 16 residues in the CDR3. Germline V gene sequence: CDR1 SEHNR, CDR2 FQNEAQ (reference sequence). The CDR3 protein is CASSLGAGLGRETQYF. The CDR3 region has the DNA TGTGCCAGCAGTTTAGGGGCCGGTCTCGGTAGGGAGACCCAGTACTTC. Together with reference TRBV7-9 and TRBJ2-5, the CDR3 gives the full variable domain: DTGVSQNPRHKITKRGQNVTFRCDPISEHNRLYWYRQTLGQGPEFLTYFQNEAQLEKSRLLSDRFSAERPKGSFSTLEIQRTEQGDSAMYLCASSLGAGLGRETQYFGPGTRLLVL.

A few counts support this clonotype. The chain carries TRBV11-2 and TRBJ1-2; D gene unclear. This CDR3 region has 14 residues. Germline V gene data show CDR1 as SGHAT and CDR2 as FQNNGV. Trimming shortened V by 5 bases and J by 0 bases, and 10 bases separated the two germline ends. The CDR3 is CASSASPANYGYTF. The CDR3 DNA sequence: TGTGCCAGCAGCGCTTCGCCAGCTAACTATGGCTACACCTTC.

This clonotype was seen ten or more times. The chain joins TRBV12-5 to TRBJ2-3; the D gene is possibly TRBD1 (5 bases). Germline V gives CDR1 LGHNT, CDR2 FRNRAP. V gave up 6 bases and J gave up 4 bases, with 5 bases separating them. This CDR3 contains 11 residues. CDR3 protein: CASGTADTQYF. CDR3 coding DNA: TGTGCTAGTGGGACAGCAGATACGCAGTATTTT.